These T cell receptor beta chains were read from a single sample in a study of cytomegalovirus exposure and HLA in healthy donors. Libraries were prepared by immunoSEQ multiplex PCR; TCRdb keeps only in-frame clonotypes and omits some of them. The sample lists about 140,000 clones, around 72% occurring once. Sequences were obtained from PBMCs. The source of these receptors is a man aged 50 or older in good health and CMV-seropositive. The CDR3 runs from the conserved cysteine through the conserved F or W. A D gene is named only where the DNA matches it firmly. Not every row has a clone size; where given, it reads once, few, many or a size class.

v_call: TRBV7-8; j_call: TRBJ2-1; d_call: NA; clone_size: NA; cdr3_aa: CASSLRTVGGGSSYNGQFF; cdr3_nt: TGTGCCAGCAGCTTACGTACGGTGGGCGGGGGCAGCTCCTACAATGGGCAGTTCTTC
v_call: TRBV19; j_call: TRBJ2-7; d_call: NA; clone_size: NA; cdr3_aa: CASSIDSAGIYEQYF; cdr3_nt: TGTGCCAGTAGTATAGATTCGGCGGGTATCTACGAGCAGTACTTC
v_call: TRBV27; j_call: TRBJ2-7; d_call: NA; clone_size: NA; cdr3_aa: CASSRGGASYEQYF; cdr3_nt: TGTGCCAGCAGTAGGGGGGGCGCATCCTACGAGCAGTACTTC
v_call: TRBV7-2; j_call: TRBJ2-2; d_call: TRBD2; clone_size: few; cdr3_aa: CASSLTSGLTGELFF; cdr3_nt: TGTGCCAGCAGCTTAACTAGCGGGCTCACCGGGGAGCTGTTTTTT
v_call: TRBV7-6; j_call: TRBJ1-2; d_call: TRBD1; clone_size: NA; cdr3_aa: CASSPLAGGAGYTF; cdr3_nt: TGTGCCAGCAGCCCTCTCGCAGGGGGCGCGGGCTACACCTTC
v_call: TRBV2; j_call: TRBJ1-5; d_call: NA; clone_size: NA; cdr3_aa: CASSRRQGGQPQHF; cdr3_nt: TGTGCCAGCAGTAGACGACAAGGGGGTCAGCCCCAGCATTTT
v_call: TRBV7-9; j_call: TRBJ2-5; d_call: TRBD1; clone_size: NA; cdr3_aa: CASSLEYRGERLQETQYF; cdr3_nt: TGTGCCAGCAGCTTAGAATACAGGGGAGAGCGCCTCCAAGAGACCCAGTACTTC
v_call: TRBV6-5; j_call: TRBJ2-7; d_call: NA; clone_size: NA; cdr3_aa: CASKLAGSKTYEQYF; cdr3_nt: TGTGCCAGCAAGCTAGCCGGGAGCAAAACCTACGAGCAGTACTTC
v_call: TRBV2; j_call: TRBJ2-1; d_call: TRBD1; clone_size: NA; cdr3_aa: CASSVRGLVSDEQFF; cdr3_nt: TGTGCCAGCAGCGTCAGGGGGCTAGTCAGCGATGAGCAGTTCTTC
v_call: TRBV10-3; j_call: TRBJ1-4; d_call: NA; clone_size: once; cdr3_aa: CAISDHSATNEKLFF; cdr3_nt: TGTGCCATCAGTGACCACAGTGCAACTAATGAAAAACTGTTTTTT
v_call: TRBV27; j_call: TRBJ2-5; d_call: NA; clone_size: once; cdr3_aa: CATGEPGHPTRGETQYF; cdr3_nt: TGTGCCACCGGGGAACCGGGACACCCCACAAGAGGGGAGACCCAGTACTTC
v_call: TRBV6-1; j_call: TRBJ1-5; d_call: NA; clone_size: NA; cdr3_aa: CASSGEREQPQHF; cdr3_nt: TGTGCCAGCTCGGGGGAGCGGGAACAGCCCCAGCATTTT
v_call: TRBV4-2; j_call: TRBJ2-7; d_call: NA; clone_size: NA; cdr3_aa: CASSQDLAGSYEQYF; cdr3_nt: TGTGCCAGCAGCCAAGATCTGGCGGGATCCTACGAGCAGTACTTC
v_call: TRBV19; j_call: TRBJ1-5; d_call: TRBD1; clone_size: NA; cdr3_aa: CASDRRTGHQPQHF; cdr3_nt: TGTGCCAGTGATCGGAGGACAGGTCATCAGCCCCAGCATTTT
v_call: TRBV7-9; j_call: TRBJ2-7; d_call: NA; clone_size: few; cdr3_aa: CASSLDGLGAHF; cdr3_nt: TGTGCCAGCAGCTTAGACGGCTTAGGGGCGCACTTC
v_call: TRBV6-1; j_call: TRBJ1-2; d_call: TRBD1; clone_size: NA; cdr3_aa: CATLGQAYYGYTF; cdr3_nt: TGTGCCACCTTGGGACAGGCCTACTATGGCTACACCTTC
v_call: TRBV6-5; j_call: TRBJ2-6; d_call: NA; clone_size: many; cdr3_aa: CASSYSSGSGANVLTF; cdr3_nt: TGTGCCAGCAGTTACTCATCCGGCTCTGGGGCCAACGTCCTGACTTTC
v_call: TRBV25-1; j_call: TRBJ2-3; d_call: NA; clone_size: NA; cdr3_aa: CASSEGSYSLTDTQYF; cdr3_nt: TGTGCCAGCAGTGAAGGCTCTTACAGTCTCACAGATACGCAGTATTTT
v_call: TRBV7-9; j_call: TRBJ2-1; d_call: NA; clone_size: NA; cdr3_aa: CASSLARGLSNEQFF; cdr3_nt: TGTGCCAGCAGCTTAGCGAGAGGGTTAAGCAATGAGCAGTTCTTC
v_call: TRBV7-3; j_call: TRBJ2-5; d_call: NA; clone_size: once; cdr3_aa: CASSPGQYETQYF; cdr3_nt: TGTGCCAGCAGCCCTGGACAGTACGAGACCCAGTACTTC
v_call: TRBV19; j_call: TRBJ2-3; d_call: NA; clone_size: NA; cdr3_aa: CASSGWGPDTQYF; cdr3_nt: TGTGCCAGTAGTGGGTGGGGCCCAGATACGCAGTATTTT
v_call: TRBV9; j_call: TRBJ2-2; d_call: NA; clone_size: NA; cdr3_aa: CASSVDPTRDGELFF; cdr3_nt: TGTGCCAGCAGCGTAGATCCCACGAGGGACGGGGAGCTGTTTTTT
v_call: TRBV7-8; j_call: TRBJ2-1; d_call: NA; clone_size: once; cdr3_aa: CASSSRLDRKNEQFF; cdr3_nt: TGTGCCAGCAGCTCTCGACTAGATCGAAAGAATGAGCAGTTCTTC
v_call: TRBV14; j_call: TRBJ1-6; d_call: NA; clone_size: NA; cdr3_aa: CASSRGNLNNSPLHF; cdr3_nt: TGTGCCAGCAGCCGCGGTAATTTGAATAATTCACCCCTCCACTTT
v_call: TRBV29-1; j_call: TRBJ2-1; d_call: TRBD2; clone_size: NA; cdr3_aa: CSVKLGAGGRGEQFF; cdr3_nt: TGCAGCGTTAAACTGGGAGCGGGAGGTAGGGGTGAGCAGTTCTTC
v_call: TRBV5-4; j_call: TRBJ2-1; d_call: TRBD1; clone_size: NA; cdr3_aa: CASSSGTVRSSYNEQFF; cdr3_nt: TGTGCCAGCAGCTCAGGGACAGTTAGGAGCTCCTACAATGAGCAGTTCTTC
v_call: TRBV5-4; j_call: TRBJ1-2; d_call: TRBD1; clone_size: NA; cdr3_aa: CASTTGTGNNGYTF; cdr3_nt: TGTGCCAGCACAACCGGGACAGGGAATAATGGCTACACCTTC
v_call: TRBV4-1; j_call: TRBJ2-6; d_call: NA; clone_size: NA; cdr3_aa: CASSHPWANVLTF; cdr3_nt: TGCGCCAGCAGCCACCCGTGGGCCAACGTCCTGACTTTC
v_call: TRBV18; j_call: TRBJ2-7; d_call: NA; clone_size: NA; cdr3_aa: CASSPPFSSYEQYF; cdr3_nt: TGTGCCAGCTCACCACCTTTCAGCTCCTACGAGCAGTACTTC
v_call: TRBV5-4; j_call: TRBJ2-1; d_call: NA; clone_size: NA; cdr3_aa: CAVRTDSYNEQFF; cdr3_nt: TGTGCCGTAAGGACAGATTCCTACAATGAGCAGTTCTTC
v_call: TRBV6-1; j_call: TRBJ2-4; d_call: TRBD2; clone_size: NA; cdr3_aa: CASSVGIGTSGNIQYF; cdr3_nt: TGTGCCAGCAGTGTCGGCATCGGGACTAGCGGAAACATTCAGTACTTC
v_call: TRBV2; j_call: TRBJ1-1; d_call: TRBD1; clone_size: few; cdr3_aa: CASGQGKTEAFF; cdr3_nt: TGTGCCAGCGGACAGGGAAAGACTGAAGCTTTCTTT
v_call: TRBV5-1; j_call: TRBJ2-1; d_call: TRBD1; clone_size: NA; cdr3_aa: CASSLKQGSLWGQFF; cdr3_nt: TGCGCCAGCAGCTTGAAACAGGGGAGCTTATGGGGGCAGTTCTTC
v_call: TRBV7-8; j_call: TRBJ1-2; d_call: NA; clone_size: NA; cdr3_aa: CASSSSSLYGYTF; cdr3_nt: TGTGCCAGCAGCTCAAGTAGCCTCTATGGCTACACCTTC
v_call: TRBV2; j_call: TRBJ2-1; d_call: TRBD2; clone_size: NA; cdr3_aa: CASSVIAGARNEQFF; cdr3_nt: TGTGCCAGCAGTGTTATAGCGGGAGCGCGAAATGAGCAGTTCTTC
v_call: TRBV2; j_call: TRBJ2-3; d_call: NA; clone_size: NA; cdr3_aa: CASSDRRSTDTQYF; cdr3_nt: TGTGCCAGCAGTGACCGGAGGAGCACAGATACGCAGTATTTT
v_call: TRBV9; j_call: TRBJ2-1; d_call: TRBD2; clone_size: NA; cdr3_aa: CASSVVTSGYNEQFF; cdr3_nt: TGTGCCAGCAGCGTAGTGACTAGCGGTTACAATGAGCAGTTCTTC